The entry below describes one T cell receptor (beta chain). V lost 7 bases and J lost 0; bases outside the gene matches: 12. In germline, CDR1 is LGHDT, CDR2 YNNKEL (reference sequence). The CDR3 runs to 17 residues. This entry belongs to a study of blood T cell repertoires in COVID-19. Only in-frame clones appear in the TCRdb table, and some are missing; sequencing was by immunoSEQ multiplex PCR. The profile shows more than 200,000 clones, approximately 80% of them singletons. The clonotype comes from a woman in her 40s with acute COVID-19. The V call is TRBV3-1 (or the pseudogene TRBV3-2), the J call TRBJ2-4, with 7 positions matching TRBD2. Sequences were obtained from PBMCs or T cells enriched from blood (not recorded which). In DNA form, the CDR3 reads TGTGCCAGCATCAGCACGCGGGAGAGGTCAGCCAAAAACATTCAGTACTTC. This sequence encodes CASISTRERSAKNIQYF.